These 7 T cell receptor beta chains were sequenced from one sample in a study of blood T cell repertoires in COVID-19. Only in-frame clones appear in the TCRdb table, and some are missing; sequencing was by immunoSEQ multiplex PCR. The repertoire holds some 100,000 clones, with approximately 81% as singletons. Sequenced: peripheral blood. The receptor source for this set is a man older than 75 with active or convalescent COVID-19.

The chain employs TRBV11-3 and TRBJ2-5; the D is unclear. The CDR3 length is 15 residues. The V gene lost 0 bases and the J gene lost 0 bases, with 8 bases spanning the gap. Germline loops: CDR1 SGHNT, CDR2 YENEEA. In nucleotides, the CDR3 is TGTGCCAGCAGCTTAGATTCCAGCGACCAAGAGACCCAGTACTTC. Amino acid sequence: CASSLDSSDQETQYF.

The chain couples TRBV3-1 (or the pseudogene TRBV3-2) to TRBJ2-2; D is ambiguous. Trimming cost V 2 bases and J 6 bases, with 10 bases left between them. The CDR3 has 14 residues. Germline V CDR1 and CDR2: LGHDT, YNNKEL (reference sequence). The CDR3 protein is CASSQSRSAGELFF. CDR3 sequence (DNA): TGTGCCAGCAGCCAAAGCAGGTCGGCCGGGGAGCTGTTTTTT.

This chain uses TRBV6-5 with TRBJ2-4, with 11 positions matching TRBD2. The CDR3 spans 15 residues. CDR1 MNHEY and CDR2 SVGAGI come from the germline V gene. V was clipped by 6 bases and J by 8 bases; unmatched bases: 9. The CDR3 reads CASSNSGGASYIQYF. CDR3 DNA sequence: TGTGCCAGCAGCAATAGCGGGGGGGCCTCGTACATTCAGTACTTC.

CDR3 residues: CASSSLAGGRWETQYF. Here the CDR3 DNA reads TGTGCCAGCAGCTCGCTAGCGGGGGGGCGGTGGGAGACCCAGTACTTC. V and J are TRBV11-2 and TRBJ2-5; 12 bases match TRBD2. The CDR3 is 16 residues long. V was clipped by 4 bases and J by 5 bases; unmatched bases: 8. CDR1 is SGHAT, CDR2 FQNNGV, per germline.

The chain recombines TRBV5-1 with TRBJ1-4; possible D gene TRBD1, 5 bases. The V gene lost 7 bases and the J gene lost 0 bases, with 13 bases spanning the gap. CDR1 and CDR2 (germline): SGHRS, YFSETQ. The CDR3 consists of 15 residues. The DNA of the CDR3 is TGCGCCAGCGCGACCCAGGGCGCAACTAATGAAAAACTGTTTTTT. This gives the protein CASATQGATNEKLFF. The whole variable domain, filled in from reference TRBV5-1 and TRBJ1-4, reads KAGVTQTPRYLIKTRGQQVTLSCSPISGHRSVSWYQQTPGQGLQFLFEYFSETQRNKGNFPGRFSGRQFSNSRSEMNVSTLELGDSALYLCASATQGATNEKLFFGSGTQLSVL.

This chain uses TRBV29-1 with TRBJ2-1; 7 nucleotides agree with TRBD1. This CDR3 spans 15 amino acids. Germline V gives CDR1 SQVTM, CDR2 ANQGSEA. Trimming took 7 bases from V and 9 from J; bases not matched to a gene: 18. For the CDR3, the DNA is TGCAGCGGCGAGGCGCCGGGACAGCCCCTGGGTGAGCAGTTCTTC. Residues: CSGEAPGQPLGEQFF.

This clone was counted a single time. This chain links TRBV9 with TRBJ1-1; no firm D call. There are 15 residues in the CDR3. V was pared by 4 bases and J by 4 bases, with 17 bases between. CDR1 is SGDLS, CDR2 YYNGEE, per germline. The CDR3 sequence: CASSPSGNPGTEAFF. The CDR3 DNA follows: TGTGCCAGCAGCCCCTCGGGGAATCCGGGCACTGAAGCTTTCTTT.